This T cell receptor beta chain was identified during a study of control samples from healthy donors and cancer patients (dated by TCRdb to the early 2020s). As concerns this clone: This clone's antigen is unknown. It has no much larger one-base neighbor in the sample; base qualities were not kept.

Library generation was performed with the immunoSEQ multiplex PCR assay. The immuneACCESS repertoire file appears here via TCRdb, limited to in-frame rearrangements. These files lack a portion of the clones; in checked studies, under half of the deficit traces to unresolved V genes, and the cause of the others is not known. The sample profile shows under 200,000 clones; 90% to 95% of them were found once. The ten largest clones capture about 8.5% of the sample. The origin of this receptor is a woman aged 40 to 50 in good health. Material for sequencing was blood.

The CDR3 reads as follows: CASSQDLTGQPQHF. The nucleotide sequence is given as TGTGCCAGCAGCCAAGACCTAACAGGACAGCCCCAGCATTTT. Recombination joined TRBV3-1 (or the pseudogene TRBV3-2) with TRBJ1-5; a tentative D match to TRBD1 spans 5 bases. From cysteine to phenylalanine, the CDR3 is 14 amino acids long. The sequence is cut down to CDR3 DNA, 42 bases in frame from base 1. CDR1 LGHDT and CDR2 YNNKEL are derived from the germline V gene (reference sequence). The junction shows trimming of 0 bases on V and 7 bases on J, plus 10 bases between the germline ends.